A single sample is the source of the 14 T cell receptor beta chains below, sequenced in a study of T cell responses to AZD1222 COVID-19 vaccine. The table came from immunoSEQ multiplex PCR; TCRdb's copy has only in-frame clones and leaves some out. There are roughly 97,000 clones in the sample; approximately 86% occur only once, and 3% to 3.5% lies in the top ten. The source was peripheral blood, collected 28 days after the second dose of the MenACWY control vaccine. Every receptor here comes from an adult who received the MenACWY meningococcal vaccine as a control.

This clone was counted a few times. The CDR3 nucleotides are TGTGCCAGCAGCTTAACCCAAAATCAGCCCCAGCATTTT. It translates to CASSLTQNQPQHF. The chain employs TRBV7-2 and TRBJ1-5; D uncertain. CDR3 length equals 13 residues. Germline-derived CDR1 and CDR2 are SGHTA and FQGNSA. V was pared by 2 bases and J by 4 bases, with 6 bases between.

The J gene is TRBJ2-3, the V gene TRBV4-2, with TRBD2 matching over 7 bases. This CDR3 is 17 amino acids long. The germline CDR1 and CDR2 sequences are LGHNA and YNFKEQ. J was trimmed by 2 bases and V by 0 bases; bases with no gene match: 8. The CDR3 nucleotides read TGTGCCAGCAGCCAAGATCGGGGGGAGGACTCCACAGATACGCAGTATTTT. Its translation is CASSQDRGEDSTDTQYF.

The chain carries TRBV3-1 (or the pseudogene TRBV3-2) and TRBJ1-1; 7 bases are a match to TRBD1. The J segment lost 6 bases and the V segment lost 5 bases, leaving 12 bases of the junction unmatched. The CDR3 length is 15 residues. Germline values: CDR1 LGHDT, CDR2 YNNKEL (reference sequence). CDR3 DNA sequence: TGTGCCAGCAGCTCAGGGGGGCTGGGTCAGTCTGAAGCTTTCTTT. The encoded protein is CASSSGGLGQSEAFF.

This rearrangement joins TRBV27 to TRBJ2-7; possibly TRBD1 for D (6 bases). V was shortened by 4 bases and J by 2 bases, with 12 bases between the two germline ends. The CDR3 spans 14 residues. In germline, CDR1 is MNHEY, CDR2 SMNVEV (reference sequence). Here the CDR3 reads CASSSGTLTYEQYF. CDR3 DNA sequence: TGTGCCAGCAGTTCCGGGACACTCACCTACGAGCAGTACTTC.

The chain employs TRBV19 and TRBJ1-2; possible D gene TRBD1, 5 bases. There are 16 residues in the CDR3. V was clipped by 8 bases and J by 8 bases, with 27 bases between them. CDR1 and CDR2 (germline): LNHDA, SQIVND (reference sequence). This CDR3 reads CASLPRSGVQRNGYTF. CDR3 coding DNA: TGTGCCAGTCTCCCCCGATCGGGGGTACAAAGGAACGGCTACACCTTC. Together with reference TRBV19 and TRBJ1-2, the CDR3 gives the full variable domain: DGGITQSPKYLFRKEGQNVTLSCEQNLNHDAMYWYRQDPGQGLRLIYYSQIVNDFQKGDIAEGYSVSREKKESFPLTVTSAQKNPTAFYLCASLPRSGVQRNGYTFGSGTRLTVV.

V gene TRBV5-5 combines with J gene TRBJ2-7; TRBD2 matches at 9 bases. V gave up 4 bases and J gave up 6 bases; unmatched junction bases: 11. The CDR3 is 15 amino acids. Germline V gives CDR1 SGHKS, CDR2 YYEKEE (reference sequence). DNA of the CDR3: TGTGCCAGCAGCCCTATAGCGGGGGCCCGCCTCGAGCAGTACTTC. It translates to CASSPIAGARLEQYF.

This clone occurred a few times. V is TRBV10-1 and J is TRBJ1-6; no clear D. From germline, CDR1 is WNHNN and CDR2 SYGVQD (reference sequence). V lost 2 bases to trimming and J lost 16 bases, with 18 bases between them. The CDR3 is made up of 14 amino acids. CDR3 DNA: TGCGCCAGCAGTGAGGTGGCAGACCCCTTGGCACTCCACTTT. Translating it yields CASSEVADPLALHF.

To note about this clone: Within the sample, other DNA sequences also encode this same CDR3. The gene calls are TRBV5-1 and TRBJ1-4; D remains unclear. The CDR3 has 14 residues. Germline V gene data show CDR1 as SGHRS and CDR2 as YFSETQ. Trimming took 0 bases from V and 0 from J, leaving 3 bases between them. CDR3 loop: CASSLGATNEKLFF. The CDR3 DNA follows: TGCGCCAGCAGCTTGGGGGCAACTAATGAAAAACTGTTTTTT. Full variable domain (remainder filled in from reference TRBV5-1 and TRBJ1-4): KAGVTQTPRYLIKTRGQQVTLSCSPISGHRSVSWYQQTPGQGLQFLFEYFSETQRNKGNFPGRFSGRQFSNSRSEMNVSTLELGDSALYLCASSLGATNEKLFFGSGTQLSVL.

This chain joins TRBV2 and TRBJ2-3; D gene unclear. Germline V gene data show CDR1 as SNHLY and CDR2 as FYNNEI. Trimming took 4 bases from V and 2 from J, leaving 7 bases between them. The CDR3 loop spans 13 amino acids. CDR3 amino acids: CASSVANTDTQYF. Here the CDR3 DNA reads TGTGCCAGCAGTGTAGCAAACACAGATACGCAGTATTTT. Drawing the rest from reference TRBV2 and TRBJ2-3, the complete variable domain is EPEVTQTPSHQVTQMGQEVILRCVPISNHLYFYWYRQILGQKVEFLVSFYNNEISEKSEIFDDQFSVERPDGSNFTLKIRSTKLEDSAMYFCASSVANTDTQYFGPGTRLTVL.

J is TRBJ1-2 and V is TRBV20-1; D is ambiguous. The germline CDR1 and CDR2 sequences are DFQATT and SNEGSKA (reference sequence). V shed 4 bases and J shed 4 bases, with 10 bases lying between them. The CDR3 length is 12 residues. CDR3 in amino acids: CSANEPIYGYTF. DNA of the CDR3: TGCAGTGCTAATGAACCGATCTATGGCTACACCTTC.

The CDR3 loop reads CASSPDRGLTEAFF. The CDR3 DNA reads as TGTGCCAGCTCCCCAGACAGGGGGCTCACTGAAGCTTTCTTT. This chain uses TRBV18 with TRBJ1-1; 10 bases align to TRBD1. CDR1 KGHSH and CDR2 LQKENI come from the germline V gene. This CDR3 region has 14 residues. The J segment lost 4 bases and the V segment lost 6 bases, leaving 5 bases of the junction unmatched.

This chain uses TRBV28 with TRBJ2-7; maybe TRBD1 (6 bases). The germline V gene encodes CDR1 MDHEN and CDR2 SYDVKM. The CDR3 is 14 residues long. V lost 3 bases, J lost 3 bases, and 12 bases lay in between. The CDR3 DNA reads as TGTGCCAGCAGTTTGAGGACAGCAGACTACGAGCAGTACTTC. This codes for CASSLRTADYEQYF.

This chain uses TRBV28 with TRBJ2-7, with a tentative D call TRBD2 (6 bases). The germline V gene has CDR1 MDHEN and CDR2 SYDVKM. V lost 6 bases, J lost 3 bases, and 21 bases lay in between. This CDR3 is 16 amino acids long. The CDR3 DNA follows: TGTGCCAGCAGGCCGATCGATGGCGGGATGGTCTACGAGCAGTACTTC. It yields the protein CASRPIDGGMVYEQYF.

The chain is built from TRBV9 and TRBJ2-5, with 9 bases aligning to TRBD2. J gave up 3 bases and V 0 bases, and 0 bases lay outside the gene matches. The germline CDR1 and CDR2 sequences are SGDLS and YYNGEE. The length of the CDR3 is 14 residues. CDR3 sequence (DNA): TGTGCCAGCAGCGTAGGACTAGCGGAAGAGACCCAGTACTTC. Translating it yields CASSVGLAEETQYF. Complete variable domain (other parts from reference TRBV9 and TRBJ2-5): DSGVTQTPKHLITATGQRVTLRCSPRSGDLSVYWYQQSLDQGLQFLIQYYNGEERAKGNILERFSAQQFPDLHSELNLSSLELGDSALYFCASSVGLAEETQYFGPGTRLLVL.